A selection of T cell receptor beta chains follows, all from one sample in a study of blood T cell repertoires in COVID-19. The assay was immunoSEQ multiplex PCR, and TCRdb's table has in-frame clones only and misses some. The data show roughly 70,000 clones, just under 90% seen once. Material for sequencing was peripheral blood. The receptors come from a woman of 80 years or more with active COVID-19. The CDR3 runs from the conserved cysteine through the conserved F or W. The D gene is left open where the match is weak. The size field is filled for only some rows; it gives once, few, many or a size class.

TGTGCCAGCAGGAGGGGACTAGCGGGAGGTTACAATGAGCAGTTCTTC,CASRRGLAGGYNEQFF,TRBD2,TRBV11-2,TRBJ2-1,NA
TGTGCCAGTGCCTTAGGCAGGGTAAGGAACGAGCAGTACTTC,CASALGRVRNEQYF,NA,TRBV3-1/TRBV3-2,TRBJ2-7,NA
TGTGCCAGTAGTATAGATCCGGGAAGGGTCACAGATACGCAGTATTTT,CASSIDPGRVTDTQYF,NA,TRBV19,TRBJ2-3,NA
TGTGCCAGCTCACCGATACAGGGAAACTCCGAGCAGTACTTC,CASSPIQGNSEQYF,NA,TRBV18,TRBJ2-7,NA
TGTGCCAGCAGCCCCCGGGACAGTTACTCCTACGAGCAGTACTTC,CASSPRDSYSYEQYF,TRBD1,TRBV7-2,TRBJ2-7,NA
TGTGCCAGCTCACCAACTACCCGTAGCGCTGAAGCTTTCTTT,CASSPTTRSAEAFF,NA,TRBV18,TRBJ1-1,once
TGTGCCAGCATCCCGTGGGACACGAACACCGGGGAGCTGTTTTTT,CASIPWDTNTGELFF,NA,TRBV11-2,TRBJ2-2,NA
TGTGCCAGCAGTGAAGCGCGATTTCTTTACGAGCAGTACTTC,CASSEARFLYEQYF,NA,TRBV2,TRBJ2-7,NA
TGTGCCAGCAGCCCACCTACGGGTAAGGAGCAGTTCTTC,CASSPPTGKEQFF,NA,TRBV7-3,TRBJ2-1,NA
TGTGCCAGCAGCCAGACAGGGACAGTCACTGCTAACTATGGCTACACCTTC,CASSQTGTVTANYGYTF,TRBD1,TRBV7-9,TRBJ1-2,NA
TGCAGTGCTAGTGGCGCTTCCTACGAGCAGTACTTC,CSASGASYEQYF,NA,TRBV20-1,TRBJ2-7,NA
TGCAGCGTTGGGCGGAACTCCTACGAGCAGTACTTC,CSVGRNSYEQYF,NA,TRBV29-1,TRBJ2-7,NA
TGTGCCAGCAGTTACTCTGGCGGGAGCACAGATACGCAGTATTTT,CASSYSGGSTDTQYF,NA,TRBV6-6,TRBJ2-3,NA
TGTGCCAGCTCACCCGGGCGGGCGCAAGAGACCCAGTACTTC,CASSPGRAQETQYF,NA,TRBV18,TRBJ2-5,NA
TGTGCCAGCAGCTTGGCGGGAGACCGTTACGAGCAGTACTTC,CASSLAGDRYEQYF,NA,TRBV5-4,TRBJ2-7,NA
TGTGCCAGCAGTTTCCCTAGCGGGAGGAGGACAGATACGCAGTATTTT,CASSFPSGRRTDTQYF,TRBD2,TRBV6-6,TRBJ2-3,NA
TGTGCCACCAGTGATGGGGTGCATGGACAGGGTTTCAATGAGCAGTTCTTC,CATSDGVHGQGFNEQFF,TRBD1,TRBV24-1,TRBJ2-1,NA
TGTGCCAGCAGCTGGACTAGCGGGAGGTACGACAATGAGCAGTTCTTC,CASSWTSGRYDNEQFF,TRBD2,TRBV9,TRBJ2-1,NA
TGTGCCAGCAGTCAAGGGTGGGAGGAAGCTTTCTTT,CASSQGWEEAFF,NA,TRBV5-5,TRBJ1-1,once
TGTGCCAGCAGTCCCCTGGATAGCGGGAGGGCCGATGAGCAGTTCTTC,CASSPLDSGRADEQFF,TRBD2,TRBV27,TRBJ2-1,few
TGTGCCAGCAGTCTGGGGGGTGTAAGAGGGAACACCATATATTTT,CASSLGGVRGNTIYF,NA,TRBV28,TRBJ1-3,once
TGTGCCAGCAAACTGCAGGAAGCCAAAAACATTCAGTACTTC,CASKLQEAKNIQYF,NA,TRBV28,TRBJ2-4,NA
TGCAGCGTTGGACTAGCGGGAGTAGGAACCGGGGAGCTGTTTTTT,CSVGLAGVGTGELFF,TRBD2,TRBV29-1,TRBJ2-2,NA
TGTGCCAGTAACCTCTTATTCCGGGACAGGGATGGTGAGCAGTTCTTC,CASNLLFRDRDGEQFF,TRBD1,TRBV19,TRBJ2-1,once
TGTGCCAGCAGTTACGGCCCAGCGAGTAGCACAGATACGCAGTATTTT,CASSYGPASSTDTQYF,NA,TRBV6-2/TRBV6-3,TRBJ2-3,NA
TGCGCCAGCAGCCCCCGACTAGCGGGAGACCGCGAGCAGTACTTC,CASSPRLAGDREQYF,TRBD2,TRBV4-3,TRBJ2-7,NA
TGCGCCAGCAGCCGCCAAGACCGGGGGGCTAACTATGGCTACACCTTC,CASSRQDRGANYGYTF,NA,TRBV4-3,TRBJ1-2,NA
TGTGCCAGCAGCGCCCCCCGGACGGGAGATTCCTACAATGAGCAGTTCTTC,CASSAPRTGDSYNEQFF,NA,TRBV7-7,TRBJ2-1,once
TGTGCCAGCGAACCAAGGGGGCAGCCGAACACTGAAGCTTTCTTT,CASEPRGQPNTEAFF,TRBD1,TRBV6-5,TRBJ1-1,NA
TGTGCCAGTAGTAGTTTACTCGGGAATGGGGCCAACGTCCTGACTTTC,CASSSLLGNGANVLTF,NA,TRBV19,TRBJ2-6,NA
TGTGCCAGCAGCCGATCCGGGACTACATACAATGAGCAGTTCTTC,CASSRSGTTYNEQFF,TRBD2,TRBV11-2,TRBJ2-1,NA
TGTGCCAGCAGCCCCCTGGGGGGAGCTGAGGGGGAGCAGTTCTTC,CASSPLGGAEGEQFF,NA,TRBV6-2/TRBV6-3,TRBJ2-1,NA
TGTGCCACTACTAGCGGGGCCCCCCTCGAGCAGTACTTC,CATTSGAPLEQYF,TRBD2,TRBV28,TRBJ2-7,NA
TGTGCCAGCTCACCATATGAACTTAACTACGAGCAGTACTTC,CASSPYELNYEQYF,NA,TRBV18,TRBJ2-7,NA
TGTGCCAGCTCATCTAAACAGGGTGGCACAGATACGCAGTATTTT,CASSSKQGGTDTQYF,NA,TRBV18,TRBJ2-3,NA
TGCAGCGTTGTACTAGCGGGTACCTACGAGCAGTACTTC,CSVVLAGTYEQYF,TRBD2,TRBV29-1,TRBJ2-7,NA
TGTGCCAGCAGCCCCTTAGGGGTTAACTACAATGAGCAGTTCTTC,CASSPLGVNYNEQFF,NA,TRBV14,TRBJ2-1,NA
TGTGCCAGCGACTGGACAGCTCCAATCAACCAAGAGACCCAGTACTTC,CASDWTAPINQETQYF,NA,TRBV6-6,TRBJ2-5,NA
TGTGCCAGCAGTTACGAGGGACTAGCGGGAGAGGAGACCCAGTACTTC,CASSYEGLAGEETQYF,TRBD2,TRBV6-8,TRBJ2-5,NA
TGTGCCAGCTCACCTAGACAGGTGTCGGACACTGAAGCTTTCTTT,CASSPRQVSDTEAFF,NA,TRBV18,TRBJ1-1,NA